This T cell receptor (beta chain) comes out of a study of blood T cell repertoires in COVID-19. Background on the study: Samples taken during acute and convalescent COVID-19 were collected in the United States, Italy and Spain. The analysed material was cDNA or gDNA that came from T cells, B-cell-depleted T cells, or PBMCs.

How the authors handled the data: Nucleated cell number was recorded as an estimate derived from reference gene primer amplification. Clones were sequenced by immunoSEQ multiplex PCR, and TCRdb holds only the in-frame ones, with some missing. The DNA was the basis for D and trimming; V, J and clone size are from that table. The data contain 250,000 to 350,000 clones, roughly 80% of them singletons. This clone was counted once. CDR1 is MDHEN, CDR2 SYDVKM, per germline. Trimming at V came to 3 bases and at J to 1 base, leaving 16 bases not matched to a gene. This CDR3 spans 22 amino acids. Patients of the Seattle cohort, enrolled during active infection, were followed longitudinally.

The sequenced material came from peripheral blood. The chain combines TRBV28 with TRBJ2-1, with 15 bases fitting TRBD2. The sequence derives from a human donor with COVID-19, enrolled during active disease. The donor label of this sample is uncertain. CDR3 region: CASSFRIGGRTSGRGSYNEQFF. Written as DNA, the CDR3 is TGTGCCAGCAGTTTCCGGATTGGCGGGCGGACTAGCGGGAGGGGTTCCTACAATGAGCAGTTCTTC.